The clone carrying this T cell receptor beta chain was observed at least ten times. Its target is unknown. Unique molecular identifiers were used to barcode this TCRbeta library. TCRdb passed the PCR reads through MiXCR, listing each CDR3 protein once. The table shows fewer than 700,000 distinct CDR3 sequences, with approximately 13% occurring only once. The record originates from a study of T-cell reconstitution after alpha-beta-depleted transplantation in children. Whole-study results and caveats: It was reported that alpha-beta T cells came from several hundred expanded graft clones (about two months after transplant). One year after transplant, T-cell counts and diversity came mostly from newly produced T cells. Where some patients showed high TCRbeta diversity at day 60, it came from recipient T cells and thymic progenitors that had survived.

Germline loops: CDR1 MGHDK, CDR2 SYGVNS. The V and J ends lost 4 bases and 7 bases, in that order; junction bases with no gene match: 11. This CDR3 region has 18 residues. V usage is TRBV25-1 and J usage is TRBJ2-1; TRBD2 aligns across 15 bases. Sequenced here: PBMCs, mostly from graft donor cells, sampled 360 days after TCRalphabeta/CD19-depleted stem cell transplant. This TCR was recovered from a male patient younger than 18 who had a stem cell transplant for acute myeloid leukemia, so the T cells may come from the graft donor. In DNA, the CDR3 is TGTGCCAGCAGTGGGGTATTATTAGGGACTAGCGGGAGGAATGAGCAGTTCTTC. Its protein is CASSGVLLGTSGRNEQFF.